Listed below are T cell receptor beta chains from one sample, sequenced in a study of blood T cell repertoires in COVID-19. Only in-frame clones appear in the TCRdb table, and some are missing; sequencing was by immunoSEQ multiplex PCR. Of about 80,000 clones in the sample, 78% are singletons; the top ten hold approximately 15%. Sequenced material: peripheral blood. The receptors originated from a human donor in a cohort sampled during active COVID-19. The conserved cysteine and the conserved F or W are not part of the CDR3 here.

>TRBV12-5
ASGGEVQETQY
>TRBV7-8
ASSLLTGNQNEKLF
>TRBV6-4
ASSEGQGAFTDTQY
>TRBV30
AWSDFYYEQY
>TRBV6-5
ASSFRTGGGETQY
>TRBV9
ASSVAEDSSSYNEQF
>TRBV11-2
ASSFGTGNQPQH
>TRBV5-6
ASSFGPPDEQF
>TRBV30
AWDIQESPLH
>TRBV10-3
AIGDMGQSEAF
>TRBV4-1
ASSPLAGGYNEQF
>TRBV27
ASSFNPEGSPLH
>TRBV7-6
ASSPQRGGEQF
>TRBV2
ASNIQEEHYEQY
>TRBV6-5
ASSYSRATNYGYT
>TRBV15
ATSRETSSDEQF
>TRBV28
ASSLLGGDHSGNTIY
>TRBV18
ASSATGFTEAF
>TRBV19
ASSPSVAENNQPQH
>TRBV24-1
ATSDPRGGTEAF
>TRBV6-2/TRBV6-3
ASSLFSGSYNEQF
>TRBV28
ASAQTGGVHTEAF
>TRBV6-1
ASSENGGGAYEQY
>TRBV11-3
ASSLISPGRLNTEAF
>TRBV6-5
ASSLVQGNVNTIY
>TRBV6-2/TRBV6-3
ASSYLANYNEQF
>TRBV3-1/TRBV3-2
ASSQDRTGIVFLGYT
>TRBV5-5
ASSMGQGQETQY
>TRBV19
ASSAGLAGPQH
>TRBV27
ASSAAAGLAGRGEQF
>TRBV2
ASSEGLGRSFDEQY
>TRBV28
ASSPPGLHQPQH
>TRBV6-5
ASRQGNYEQY
>TRBV5-4
ASSSYDRLNYGYT
>TRBV5-4
ASSPGTGYSDTGELF
>TRBV5-1
ASSLLGVDTEAF
>TRBV7-6
ASSLVLAGPWNEQF
>TRBV29-1
SVEVLAGGDTQY
>TRBV7-9
ASSPLPGTGVGGANVLT
>TRBV19
ASTTSGGGNGELF
>TRBV27
ASSRTGTSHTGELF
>TRBV7-2
ASSLDRGLQF
>TRBV19
ASEMRIGNTIY
>TRBV14
ASSPYGVIYEQY
>TRBV28
ASSPGTGVGEQF
>TRBV10-3
ASVGGGGHEQY
>TRBV24-1
ATSDSTGGEQF
>TRBV6-1
ASSELSYRGHTEAF
>TRBV6-2/TRBV6-3
ASSFGTSGGPFTDTQY
>TRBV7-6
ASSLTGTGAMGYT
>TRBV24-1
ATSATSGGGTDTQY
>TRBV13
ASSLPGQGAAGNTIY
>TRBV6-1
ASSEVASFYGYT
>TRBV27
ASSRSSYNSPLH
>TRBV5-4
ASSLIVGPSSDEQF
>TRBV24-1
ATSEPRQLSRVNEQF
>TRBV19
ASSSRDYNEQF